The T cell receptor (beta chain) described here comes from a study of OX40 agonist ivuxolimab in advanced cancers. Libraries were prepared by immunoSEQ multiplex PCR; TCRdb keeps only in-frame clonotypes and omits some of them. The table lists 50,000 to 75,000 clones, about 89% of them singletons, with about 5.6% in the top ten. The study sampled blood at baseline, cycle 4 day 1, and cycle 7 day 1. This TCR was sampled from an adult with an advanced solid tumor such as melanoma, head and neck, liver or kidney cancer. The sequenced sample was CD4+ or CD8+ T cells sorted from blood, obtained in a trial of the OX40 agonist ivuxolimab.

The CDR3 nucleotides are TGTGCCAGCAGCCTCCGGCGGGGCCCCCGGGAGCTGTTTTTT. Protein: CASSLRRGPRELFF. The chain joins TRBV27 to TRBJ2-2; the D gene is possibly TRBD2 (6 bases). V lost 6 bases, J lost 9 bases, and 17 bases lay in between. This CDR3 is 14 amino acids long. Germline CDR1 MNHEY, CDR2 SMNVEV (reference sequence).